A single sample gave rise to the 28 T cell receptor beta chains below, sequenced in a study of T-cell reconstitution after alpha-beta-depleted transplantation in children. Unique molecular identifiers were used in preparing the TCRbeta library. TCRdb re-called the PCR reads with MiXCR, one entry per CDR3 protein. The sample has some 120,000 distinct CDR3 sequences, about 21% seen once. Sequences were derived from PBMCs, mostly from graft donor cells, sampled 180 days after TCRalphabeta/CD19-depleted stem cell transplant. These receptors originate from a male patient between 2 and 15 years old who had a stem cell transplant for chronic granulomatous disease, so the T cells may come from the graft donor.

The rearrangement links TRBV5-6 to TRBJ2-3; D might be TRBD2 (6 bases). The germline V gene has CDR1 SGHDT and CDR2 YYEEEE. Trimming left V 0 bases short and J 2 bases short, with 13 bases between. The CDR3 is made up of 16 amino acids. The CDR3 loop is CASSLGLVSYTDTQYF. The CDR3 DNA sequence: TGTGCCAGCAGCTTGGGACTAGTTTCTTACACAGATACGCAGTATTTT.

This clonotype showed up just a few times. CDR3 sequence reads: CSANTGQVIADTQYF. CDR3 sequence (DNA): TGCAGCGCAAACACGGGACAGGTTATTGCAGATACGCAGTATTTT. V is TRBV29-1 and J is TRBJ2-3, with 8 bases aligning to TRBD1. The V gene's germline CDR1 is SQVTM and CDR2 ANQGSEA. This CDR3 is built from 15 residues. The V segment lost 7 bases and the J segment 4 bases; nucleotides outside the gene matches: 13.

CDR3 sequence: CSVVVTKGELFF. The CDR3 bases are TGCAGCGTTGTTGTAACGAAGGGGGAGCTGTTTTTT. The rearrangement uses TRBV29-1 and TRBJ2-2; no clear D gene. Trimming left V 4 bases short and J 8 bases short, with 11 bases between. The germline gives CDR1 SQVTM, CDR2 ANQGSEA. The CDR3 is made up of 12 amino acids.

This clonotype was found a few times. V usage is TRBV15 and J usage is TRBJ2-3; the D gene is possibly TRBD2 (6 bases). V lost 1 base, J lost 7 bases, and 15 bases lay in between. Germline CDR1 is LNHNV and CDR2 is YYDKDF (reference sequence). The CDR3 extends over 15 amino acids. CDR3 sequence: CATSRVQGGGNTQYF. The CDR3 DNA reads TGTGCCACCAGCAGAGTTCAGGGAGGTGGGAATACGCAGTATTTT.

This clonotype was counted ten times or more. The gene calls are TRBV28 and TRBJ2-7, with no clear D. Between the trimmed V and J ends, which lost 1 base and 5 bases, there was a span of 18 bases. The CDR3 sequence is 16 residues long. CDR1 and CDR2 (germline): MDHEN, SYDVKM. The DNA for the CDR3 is TGTGCCAGCAGTTTATTAAGCCGAGTAGGGAAGAACGAGCAGTACTTC. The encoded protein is CASSLLSRVGKNEQYF.

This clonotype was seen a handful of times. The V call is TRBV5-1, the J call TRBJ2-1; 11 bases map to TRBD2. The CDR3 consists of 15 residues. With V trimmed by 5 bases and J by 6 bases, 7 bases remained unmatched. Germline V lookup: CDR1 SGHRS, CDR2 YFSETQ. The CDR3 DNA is TGCGCCAGCAGGGAACCTAGCGGGGGGACCAATGAGCAGTTCTTC. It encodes CASREPSGGTNEQFF.

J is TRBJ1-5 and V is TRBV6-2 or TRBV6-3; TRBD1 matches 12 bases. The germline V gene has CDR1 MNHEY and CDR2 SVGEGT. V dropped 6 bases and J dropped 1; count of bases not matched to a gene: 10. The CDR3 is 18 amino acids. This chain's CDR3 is CASRTGTGGFFSNQPQHF. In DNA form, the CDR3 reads TGTGCCAGCAGAACCGGGACAGGGGGCTTCTTCAGCAATCAGCCCCAGCATTTT.

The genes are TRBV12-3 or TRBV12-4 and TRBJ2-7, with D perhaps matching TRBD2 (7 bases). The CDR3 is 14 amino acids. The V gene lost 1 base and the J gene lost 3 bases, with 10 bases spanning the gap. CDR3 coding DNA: TGTGCCAGCAGTTTAGTGGGGGGGCTCTACGAGCAGTACTTC. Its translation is CASSLVGGLYEQYF.

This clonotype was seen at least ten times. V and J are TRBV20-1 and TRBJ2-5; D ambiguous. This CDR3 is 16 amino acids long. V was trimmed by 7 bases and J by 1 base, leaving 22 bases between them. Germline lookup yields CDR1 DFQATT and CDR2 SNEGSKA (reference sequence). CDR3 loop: CSVDLTARLIQETQYF. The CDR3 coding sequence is TGCAGTGTCGATCTTACGGCCAGGTTGATCCAAGAGACCCAGTACTTC.

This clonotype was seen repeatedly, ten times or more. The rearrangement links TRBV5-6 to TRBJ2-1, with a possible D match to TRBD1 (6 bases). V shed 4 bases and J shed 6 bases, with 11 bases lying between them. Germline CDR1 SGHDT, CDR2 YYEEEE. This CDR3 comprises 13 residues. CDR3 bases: TGTGCCAGCAGCCTGGGGGCTATCAATGAGCAGTTCTTC. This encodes CASSLGAINEQFF.

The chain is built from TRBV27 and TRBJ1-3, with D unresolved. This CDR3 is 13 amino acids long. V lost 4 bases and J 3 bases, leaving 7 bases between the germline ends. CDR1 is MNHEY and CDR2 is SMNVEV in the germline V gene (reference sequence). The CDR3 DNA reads TGTGCCAGCAGTTCTACTGGTGGAAACACCATATATTTT. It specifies CASSSTGGNTIYF.

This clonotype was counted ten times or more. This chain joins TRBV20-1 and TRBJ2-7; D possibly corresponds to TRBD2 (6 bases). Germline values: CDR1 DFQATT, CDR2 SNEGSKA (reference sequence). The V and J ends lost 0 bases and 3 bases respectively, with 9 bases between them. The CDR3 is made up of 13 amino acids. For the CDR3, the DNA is TGCAGTGCTAGAGACGGGAGTGGCTACGAGCAGTACTTC. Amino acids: CSARDGSGYEQYF.

As DNA, the CDR3 is TGTGCCAGCAGTTTTCACCAGGCGGGAGGCAGGTCCTACAATGAGCAGTTCTTC. As protein: CASSFHQAGGRSYNEQFF. This rearrangement joins TRBV28 to TRBJ2-1, with 8 bases matching TRBD2. Germline-derived CDR1 and CDR2 are MDHEN and SYDVKM. CDR3 size: 18 residues. J was trimmed by 1 base and V by 3 bases; bases with no gene match: 11.

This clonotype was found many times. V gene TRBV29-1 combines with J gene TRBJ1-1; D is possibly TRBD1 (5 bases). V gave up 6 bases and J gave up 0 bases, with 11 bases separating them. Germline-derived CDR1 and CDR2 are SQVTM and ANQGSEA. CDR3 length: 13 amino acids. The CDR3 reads CSVEDNLNTEAFF. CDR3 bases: TGCAGCGTGGAGGACAACCTGAACACTGAAGCTTTCTTT.

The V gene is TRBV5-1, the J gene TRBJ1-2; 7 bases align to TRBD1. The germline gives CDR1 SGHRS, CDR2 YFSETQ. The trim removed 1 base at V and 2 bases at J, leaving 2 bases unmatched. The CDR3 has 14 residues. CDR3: CASSLQDRNYGYTF. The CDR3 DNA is TGCGCCAGCAGCTTGCAGGACAGGAACTATGGCTACACCTTC.

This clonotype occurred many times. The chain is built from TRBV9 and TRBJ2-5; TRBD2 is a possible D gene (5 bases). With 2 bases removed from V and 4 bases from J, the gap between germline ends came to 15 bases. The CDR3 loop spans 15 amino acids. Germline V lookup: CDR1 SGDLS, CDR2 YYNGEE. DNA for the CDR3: TGTGCCAGCAGCGTGGCGTCGAGGGTGGGAGAGACCCAGTACTTC. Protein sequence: CASSVASRVGETQYF.

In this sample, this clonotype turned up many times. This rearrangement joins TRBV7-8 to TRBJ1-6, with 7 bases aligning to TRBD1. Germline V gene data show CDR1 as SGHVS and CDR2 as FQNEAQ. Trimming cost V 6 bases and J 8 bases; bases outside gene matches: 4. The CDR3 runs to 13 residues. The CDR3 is CASSGQGDSPLHF. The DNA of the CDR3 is TGTGCCAGCAGTGGTCAGGGGGATTCACCCCTCCACTTT.

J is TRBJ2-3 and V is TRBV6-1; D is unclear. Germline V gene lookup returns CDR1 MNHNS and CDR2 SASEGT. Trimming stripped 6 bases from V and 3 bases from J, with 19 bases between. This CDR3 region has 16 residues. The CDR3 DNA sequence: TGTGCCAGCAGAATAATAGGTGGTGGAAGTACAGATACGCAGTATTTT. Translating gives CASRIIGGGSTDTQYF.

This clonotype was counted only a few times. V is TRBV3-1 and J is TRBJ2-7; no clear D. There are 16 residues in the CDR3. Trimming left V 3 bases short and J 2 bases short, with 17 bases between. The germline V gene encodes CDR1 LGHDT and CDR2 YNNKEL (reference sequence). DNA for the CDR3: TGTGCCAGCAGCCAGATCTTGTACCAAGGGCCCTACGAGCAGTACTTC. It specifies CASSQILYQGPYEQYF.

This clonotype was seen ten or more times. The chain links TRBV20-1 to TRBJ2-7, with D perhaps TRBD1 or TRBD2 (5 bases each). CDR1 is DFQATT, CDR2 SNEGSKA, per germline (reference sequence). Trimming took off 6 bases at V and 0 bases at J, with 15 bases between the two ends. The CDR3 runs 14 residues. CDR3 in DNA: TGCAGTGCAGGGACGCAGGAGAGCTCCTACGAGCAGTACTTC. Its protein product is CSAGTQESSYEQYF.

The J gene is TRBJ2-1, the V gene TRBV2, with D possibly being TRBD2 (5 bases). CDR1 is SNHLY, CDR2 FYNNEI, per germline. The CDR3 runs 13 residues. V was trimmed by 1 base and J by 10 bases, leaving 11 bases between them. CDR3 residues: CASSEDLAGEQFF. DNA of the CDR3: TGTGCCAGCAGTGAAGATCTAGCTGGCGAGCAGTTCTTC.

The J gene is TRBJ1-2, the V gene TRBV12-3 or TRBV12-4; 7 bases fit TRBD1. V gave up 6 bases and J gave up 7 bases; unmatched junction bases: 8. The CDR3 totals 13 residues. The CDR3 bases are TGTGCCAGCAGACTACAGGGGTCCCTTGGCTACACCTTC. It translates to CASRLQGSLGYTF.

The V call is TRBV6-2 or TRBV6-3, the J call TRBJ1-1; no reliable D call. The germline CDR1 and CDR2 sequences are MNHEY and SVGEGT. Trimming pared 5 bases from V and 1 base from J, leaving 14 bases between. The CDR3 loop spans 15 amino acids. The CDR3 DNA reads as TGTGCCAGCAGTCAGAGGGCAGGCCAGAACACTGAAGCTTTCTTT. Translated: CASSQRAGQNTEAFF.

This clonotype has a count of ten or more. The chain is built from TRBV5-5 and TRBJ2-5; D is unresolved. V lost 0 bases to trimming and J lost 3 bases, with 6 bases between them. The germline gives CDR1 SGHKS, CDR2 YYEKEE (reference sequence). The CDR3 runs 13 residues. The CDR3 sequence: CASSLGGKETQYF. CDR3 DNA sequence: TGTGCCAGCAGCTTGGGAGGAAAAGAGACCCAGTACTTC.

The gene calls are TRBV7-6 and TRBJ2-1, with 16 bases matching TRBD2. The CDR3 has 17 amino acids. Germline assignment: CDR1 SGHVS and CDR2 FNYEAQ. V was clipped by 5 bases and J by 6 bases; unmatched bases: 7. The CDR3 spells CASSPGLAGGRSNEQFF. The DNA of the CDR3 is TGTGCCAGCAGCCCGGGACTAGCGGGGGGGCGGTCCAATGAGCAGTTCTTC.

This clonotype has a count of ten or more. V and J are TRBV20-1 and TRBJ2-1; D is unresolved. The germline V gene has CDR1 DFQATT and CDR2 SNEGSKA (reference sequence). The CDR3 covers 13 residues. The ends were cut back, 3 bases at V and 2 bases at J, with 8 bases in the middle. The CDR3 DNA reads TGCAGTGCTAGGGATCGCGCCTACAATGAGCAGTTCTTC. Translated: CSARDRAYNEQFF.

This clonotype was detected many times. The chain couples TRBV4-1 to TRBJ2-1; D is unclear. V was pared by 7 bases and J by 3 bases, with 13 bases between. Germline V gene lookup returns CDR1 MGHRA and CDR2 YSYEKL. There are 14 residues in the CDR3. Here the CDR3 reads CASTSGPNYNEQFF. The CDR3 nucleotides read TGCGCCAGCACCTCCGGTCCTAACTACAATGAGCAGTTCTTC.

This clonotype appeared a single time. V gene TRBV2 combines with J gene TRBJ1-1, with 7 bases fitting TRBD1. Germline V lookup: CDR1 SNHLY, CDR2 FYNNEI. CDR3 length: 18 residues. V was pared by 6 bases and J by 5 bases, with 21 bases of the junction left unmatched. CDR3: CASSFHTFSGTAGTEAFF. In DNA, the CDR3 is TGTGCCAGCAGCTTTCACACTTTCTCCGGGACAGCTGGGACTGAAGCTTTCTTT.